A selection of T cell receptor beta chains follows, all from one sample in a study of graft-versus-host responses after intestinal transplantation. TCRdb's copy holds only in-frame clones and misses some; the assay was immunoSEQ multiplex PCR. The data hold 55,000 to 70,000 clones, with around nine tenths observed a single time. The sample was PBMCs, taken about 120 days after intestinal transplantation. Receptors originate from a human patient who received an intestinal transplant, so some T cells may come from the graft donor. Both conserved end residues are part of each CDR3. Clone size is stated in some rows and not others, as once, few, many or a class when expanded.

v_gene	len	abundance	j_gene	CDR3aa
TRBV28	14	-	TRBJ1-1	CASSLTGWGTEAFF
TRBV2	15	-	TRBJ2-3	CASSPRQGGTDTQYF
TRBV28	16	-	TRBJ2-2	CASRIAGGPNTGELFF
TRBV9	16	-	TRBJ2-7	CASSVGLGQGTHEQYF
TRBV2	14	-	TRBJ1-4	CASSADTFVEKLFF
TRBV19	16	-	TRBJ2-2	CASSSPGRRITGELFF
TRBV19	14	-	TRBJ2-5	CASSVLGGRETQYF
TRBV5-4	16	-	TRBJ2-3	CASSPVGRGGPDTQYF
TRBV29-1	13	-	TRBJ2-3	CSVVGSNTDTQYF
TRBV4-1	17	-	TRBJ2-5	CASSQAGDRPYQETQYF
TRBV19	14	-	TRBJ2-7	CASSGTAGGYEQYF
TRBV2	14	-	TRBJ2-5	CARGKVQGSETQYF
TRBV2	12	-	TRBJ2-2	CASTANTGELFF
TRBV9	15	-	TRBJ2-1	CASSLTGQGSNEQFF
TRBV7-8	15	-	TRBJ2-5	CASSLQGEIGETQYF
TRBV30	15	-	TRBJ2-7	CAWSDGSESSYEQYF
TRBV29-1	16	once	TRBJ2-6	CSVSRDIDSGANVLTF
TRBV2	12	once	TRBJ2-5	CASIGGSETQYF
TRBV5-1	15	-	TRBJ2-7	CASSVEGQNAYEQYF
TRBV4-1	16	-	TRBJ2-1	CASSQNPGQGASEQFF
TRBV13	15	once	TRBJ2-7	CASSLVGTLPYEQYF
TRBV5-1	14	-	TRBJ2-1	CASSLGQAYNEQFF
TRBV4-2	15	few	TRBJ1-2	CASSQSRGSRNGYTF
TRBV7-8	16	-	TRBJ2-1	CASSSQGGNSYNEQFF
TRBV6-5	15	-	TRBJ2-7	CASSSLVRNTYEQYF
TRBV28	15	-	TRBJ2-3	CASSDITGQVDTQYF
TRBV5-4	16	-	TRBJ2-7	CASSWEMTGTLYEQYF
TRBV7-2	14	few	TRBJ2-1	CASQPGPTYNEQFF
TRBV6-4	15	-	TRBJ2-7	CASMRCDSHSYEQYF
TRBV6-5	15	-	TRBJ2-7	CASSPLPGQHYEQYF
TRBV9	14	-	TRBJ2-3	CASSVVGSTDTQYF
TRBV25-1	15	-	TRBJ2-2	CASSETGIPTGELFF